This record looks at one T cell receptor (beta chain) sequence and its context. Its cognate antigen has yet to be identified. Base quality data are lacking; no much larger clone is found one base away. CDR1 and CDR2 are read off the germline V gene as SGDLS and YYNGEE. The germline V end is reduced by 3 bases and the J end by 4 bases; junction bases left unmatched: 9. Including the terminal cysteine and phenylalanine, the CDR3 comprises 15 residues. The kept DNA is CDR3 alone, 45 bases in frame from the first base. This record comes from a study of T cells after yellow fever vaccination (dated by TCRdb to the late 2010s). Background for the entire study: The SMART-Seq v4 Ultra Low Input RNA kit was used to prepare libraries from fractions with low cell numbers. To follow T-cell clones before and after both primary and booster YFV17D yellow fever vaccination, bulk TCR alpha and beta repertoires underwent longitudinal sequencing. Two healthy male donors, one aged 18 to 29 and one aged 30 to 39 years, made up the cohort. Blood was drawn at multiple timepoints before and after primary and secondary immunization, with bulk PBMC replicates and cell subsets isolated. Broader findings and caveats from the paper: Because the study included only a couple of donors, the extent to which the findings can be generalized is limited. A small share of clonotypes was detected in both CD4 and CD8 compartments, with the overlap likely arising from convergent recombination. Compared with the primary T-cell response, the secondary T-cell response was faster but weaker, reaching its peak on day 5 rather than on day 15. Computational filtering was needed because FACS-sorted repertoires could contain abundant contaminating clonotypes from the bulk population. After the booster, most of the clones that had expanded following primary vaccination were detected again (roughly 96% of CD4 and 85% to 90% of CD8), which suggests that memory was broadly maintained.

The sequencer listed for this sample is Illumina NovaSeq 6000. TCR cDNA was synthesized by 5'RACE template switching, which introduced a universal primer site and unique molecular identifiers. Priming for cDNA synthesis came from both the TCR alpha and TCR beta constant segments. Two PCR steps were used to amplify libraries, with sample barcodes and sequencing adapters being added in the second step. Libraries were sequenced on Illumina HiSeq 2500 (2x100 bp) or NovaSeq (2x150 bp). On the study's bioinformatics: Reads were demultiplexed and collapsed into UMI consensus sequences with MIGEC, and V(D)J alignment was performed with MiXCR. Using edgeR on replicate PBMC samples, clonotypes were called vaccine-responding if FDR was below 0.01 and the log2 fold change was above 5 up to day 15. Each bulk clonotype received a CD4 or CD8 identity based on whether the sequenced CD4 or CD8 repertoire contained that clonotype at higher abundance. The raw public data were reprocessed by TCRdb itself: fastp quality trimming at Q25, MiXCR clonotype calling, in-frame beta chains only. Rows matching on CDR3 protein sequence are summarized as one entry with the most common DNA and genes. TCRdb's processing, not the authors' own work, is the source of the V and J calls. The sample yields some 340,000 distinct CDR3 sequences; roughly 10% were counted once. The ten largest account for approximately 3% of the sample.

This specimen's treatment or condition label, interpreted: live attenuated yellow fever vaccine strain. A standard Ficoll-Paque protocol was used to isolate PBMCs from peripheral blood. Dynabeads CD4 and CD8 positive selection kits were used to isolate the CD4 and CD8 T-cell fractions. TriZol was used to extract RNA from bulk PBMCs, CD4 and CD8 fractions, and dextramer-positive and dextramer-negative fractions. The V gene is TRBV9 and the J gene is TRBJ1-1; TRBD1 aligns with 7 central bases. This TCR came from a man younger than 35 who received the YFV17D yellow fever vaccine. The sequenced sample was CD4+ T cells sorted from PBMCs, obtained 45 days after the yellow fever booster vaccination. The DNA is as follows: TGTGCCAGCAGCGCGAGAGGGGGCGCGGGCACTGAAGCTTTCTTT. This codes for CASSARGGAGTEAFF.